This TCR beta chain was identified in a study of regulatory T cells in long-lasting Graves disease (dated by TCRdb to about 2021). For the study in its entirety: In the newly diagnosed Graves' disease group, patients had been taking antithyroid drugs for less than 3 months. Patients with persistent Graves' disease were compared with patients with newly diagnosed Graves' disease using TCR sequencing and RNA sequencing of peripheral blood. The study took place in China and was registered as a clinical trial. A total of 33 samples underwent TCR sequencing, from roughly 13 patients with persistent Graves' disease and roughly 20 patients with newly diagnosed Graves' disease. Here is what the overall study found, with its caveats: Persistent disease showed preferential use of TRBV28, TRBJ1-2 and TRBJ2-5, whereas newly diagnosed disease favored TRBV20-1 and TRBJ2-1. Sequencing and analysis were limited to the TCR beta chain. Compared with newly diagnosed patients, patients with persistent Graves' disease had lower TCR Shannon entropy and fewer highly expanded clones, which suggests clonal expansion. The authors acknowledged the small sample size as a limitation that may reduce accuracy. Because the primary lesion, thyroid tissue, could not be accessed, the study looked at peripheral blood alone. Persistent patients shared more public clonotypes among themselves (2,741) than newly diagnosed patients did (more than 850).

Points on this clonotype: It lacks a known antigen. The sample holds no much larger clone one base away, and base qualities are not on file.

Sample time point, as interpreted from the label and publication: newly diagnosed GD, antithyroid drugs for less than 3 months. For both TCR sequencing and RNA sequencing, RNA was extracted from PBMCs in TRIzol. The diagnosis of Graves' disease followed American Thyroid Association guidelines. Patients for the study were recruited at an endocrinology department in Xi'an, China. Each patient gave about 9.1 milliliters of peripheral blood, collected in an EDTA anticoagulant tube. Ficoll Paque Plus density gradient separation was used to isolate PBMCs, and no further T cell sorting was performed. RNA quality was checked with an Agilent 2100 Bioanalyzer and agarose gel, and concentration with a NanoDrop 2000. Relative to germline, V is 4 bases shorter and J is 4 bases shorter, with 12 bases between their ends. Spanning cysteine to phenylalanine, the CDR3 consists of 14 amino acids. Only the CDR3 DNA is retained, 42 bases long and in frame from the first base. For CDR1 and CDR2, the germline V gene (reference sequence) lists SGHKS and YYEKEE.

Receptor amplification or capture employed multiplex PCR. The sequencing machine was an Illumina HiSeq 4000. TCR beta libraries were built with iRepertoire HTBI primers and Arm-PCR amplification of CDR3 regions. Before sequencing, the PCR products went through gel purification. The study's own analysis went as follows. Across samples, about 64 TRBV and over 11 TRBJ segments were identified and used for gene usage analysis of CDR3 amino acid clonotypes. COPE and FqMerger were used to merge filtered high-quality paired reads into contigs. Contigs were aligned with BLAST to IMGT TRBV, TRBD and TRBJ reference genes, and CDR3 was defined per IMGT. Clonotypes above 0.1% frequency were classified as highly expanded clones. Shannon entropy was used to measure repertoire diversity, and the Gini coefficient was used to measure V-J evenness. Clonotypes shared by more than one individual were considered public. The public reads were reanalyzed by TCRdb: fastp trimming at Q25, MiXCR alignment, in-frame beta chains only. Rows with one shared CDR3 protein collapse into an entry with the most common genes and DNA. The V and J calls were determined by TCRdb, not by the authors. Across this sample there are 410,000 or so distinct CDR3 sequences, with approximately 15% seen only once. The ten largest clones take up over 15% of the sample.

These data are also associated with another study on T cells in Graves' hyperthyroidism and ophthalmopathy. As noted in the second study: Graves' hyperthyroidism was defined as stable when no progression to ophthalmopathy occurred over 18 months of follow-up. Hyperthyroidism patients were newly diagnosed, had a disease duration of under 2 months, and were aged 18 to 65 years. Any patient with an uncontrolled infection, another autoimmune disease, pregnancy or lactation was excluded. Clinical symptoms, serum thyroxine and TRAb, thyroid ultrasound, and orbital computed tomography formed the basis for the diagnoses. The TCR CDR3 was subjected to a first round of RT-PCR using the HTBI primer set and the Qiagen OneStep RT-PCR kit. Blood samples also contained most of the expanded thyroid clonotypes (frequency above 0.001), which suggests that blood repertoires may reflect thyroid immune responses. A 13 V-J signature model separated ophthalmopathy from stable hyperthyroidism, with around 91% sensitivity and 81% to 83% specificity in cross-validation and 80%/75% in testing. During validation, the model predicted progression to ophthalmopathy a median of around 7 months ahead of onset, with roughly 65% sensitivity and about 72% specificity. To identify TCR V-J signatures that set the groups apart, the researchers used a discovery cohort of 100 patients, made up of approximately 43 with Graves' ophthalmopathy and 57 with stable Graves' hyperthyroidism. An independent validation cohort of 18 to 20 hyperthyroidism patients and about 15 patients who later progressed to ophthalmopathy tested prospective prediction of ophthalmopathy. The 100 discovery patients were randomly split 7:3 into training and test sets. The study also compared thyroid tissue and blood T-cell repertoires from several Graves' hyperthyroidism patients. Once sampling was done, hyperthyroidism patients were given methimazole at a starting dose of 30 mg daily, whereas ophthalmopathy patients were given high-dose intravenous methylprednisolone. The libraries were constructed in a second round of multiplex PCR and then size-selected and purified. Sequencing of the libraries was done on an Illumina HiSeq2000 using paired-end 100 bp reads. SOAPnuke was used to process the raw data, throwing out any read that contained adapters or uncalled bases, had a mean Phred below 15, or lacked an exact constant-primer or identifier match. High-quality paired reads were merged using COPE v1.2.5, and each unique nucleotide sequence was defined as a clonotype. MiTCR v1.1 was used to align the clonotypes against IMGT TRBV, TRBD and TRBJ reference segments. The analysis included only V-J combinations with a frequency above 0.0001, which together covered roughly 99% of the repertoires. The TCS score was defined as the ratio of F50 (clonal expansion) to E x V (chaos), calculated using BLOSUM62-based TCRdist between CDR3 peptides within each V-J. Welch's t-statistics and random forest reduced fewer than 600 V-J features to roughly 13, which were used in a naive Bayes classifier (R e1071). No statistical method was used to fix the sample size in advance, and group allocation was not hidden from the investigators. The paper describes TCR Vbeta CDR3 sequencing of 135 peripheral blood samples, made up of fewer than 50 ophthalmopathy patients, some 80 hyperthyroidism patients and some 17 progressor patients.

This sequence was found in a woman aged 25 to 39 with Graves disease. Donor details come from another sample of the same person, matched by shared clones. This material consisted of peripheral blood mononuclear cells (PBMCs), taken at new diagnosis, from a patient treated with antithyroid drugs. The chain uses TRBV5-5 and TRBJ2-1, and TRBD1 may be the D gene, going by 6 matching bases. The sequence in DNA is TGTGCCAGCAGCCTCCAGGACAGTTACAATGAGCAGTTCTTC. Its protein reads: CASSLQDSYNEQFF.